The rows below give T cell receptor beta chains drawn from one sample of a study of OX40 agonist ivuxolimab in advanced cancers. The repertoire was sequenced with immunoSEQ multiplex PCR; TCRdb's copy has only in-frame clones and lacks some. The sample includes over 45,000 clones, roughly 91% of them seen just once. The starting material was CD4+ or CD8+ T cells sorted from blood, obtained in a trial of the OX40 agonist ivuxolimab. The receptors come from an adult with an advanced solid tumor such as melanoma, head and neck, liver or kidney cancer. Both conserved end residues are part of each CDR3. Each record gives: J gene, CDR3 length, clone size, V gene, CDR3 protein. Not all rows give a size; the values are once, few, many and, for expanded clones, a class.

TRBJ2-1 | 13 | NA | TRBV6-1 | CASTLGGPTEQFF
TRBJ2-7 | 15 | NA | TRBV27 | CASSFGTSGDHEQYF
TRBJ2-7 | 15 | NA | TRBV4-1 | CASSLASGGTYEQYF
TRBJ2-7 | 14 | NA | TRBV7-8 | CASIPEVGFYEQYF
TRBJ1-1 | 13 | once | TRBV19 | CASSIWGATEAFF
TRBJ1-5 | 15 | once | TRBV19 | CASTPRDRGDQPQHF
TRBJ1-1 | 12 | NA | TRBV7-9 | CASSFGDTEAFF
TRBJ2-5 | 14 | NA | TRBV6-5 | CASNEGGFQETQYF
TRBJ2-7 | 19 | NA | TRBV7-9 | CASSHYNRVTGTADGEQYF
TRBJ2-3 | 12 | once | TRBV5-4 | CASSSRSDTQYF
TRBJ2-7 | 14 | NA | TRBV7-9 | CASSHTTGVNEQYF
TRBJ1-6 | 15 | NA | TRBV13 | CASKEWQGESSPLHF
TRBJ2-7 | 17 | NA | TRBV7-9 | CASSTAPRQNGAYEQYF
TRBJ2-5 | 14 | NA | TRBV7-2 | CASSLQGRQETQYF
TRBJ2-5 | 17 | NA | TRBV9 | CASSPQVGEMGQETQYF
TRBJ1-3 | 16 | few | TRBV7-9 | CASSLALINSGNTIYF
TRBJ1-5 | 15 | NA | TRBV19 | CASALRLGSNQPQHF
TRBJ1-1 | 15 | NA | TRBV12-5 | CASGLAGQGGTEAFF
TRBJ1-2 | 14 | NA | TRBV4-1 | CASSLDRGSYGYTF
TRBJ2-7 | 14 | few | TRBV4-1 | CASSLGTVHYEQYF
TRBJ2-7 | 12 | NA | TRBV4-1 | CASSQPSYEQYF
TRBJ2-7 | 14 | once | TRBV5-1 | CASSLGILAYEQYF
TRBJ2-5 | 11 | NA | TRBV30 | CAWGSGDRQYF
TRBJ1-1 | 15 | NA | TRBV11-2 | CASSLAVGAYTEAFF
TRBJ1-1 | 14 | NA | TRBV5-6 | CASSIQGGHTEAFF
TRBJ2-7 | 13 | NA | TRBV11-2 | CASSLGSAYEQYF
TRBJ1-6 | 13 | NA | TRBV2 | CASSPQFNSPLHF
TRBJ2-1 | 13 | NA | TRBV27 | CASSRGPYNEQFF
TRBJ2-2 | 16 | NA | TRBV15 | CATWATSGENTGELFF
TRBJ1-2 | 13 | few | TRBV30 | CAWSAGTDYGYTF
TRBJ2-2 | 14 | NA | TRBV5-8 | CASSPDTNTGELFF
TRBJ2-1 | 17 | NA | TRBV19 | CASSIDSSGTGEDEQFF
TRBJ2-7 | 13 | NA | TRBV19 | CASSMLGGNEQYF
TRBJ2-7 | 15 | NA | TRBV19 | CASSIGTGAGYEQYF
TRBJ2-7 | 15 | NA | TRBV4-2 | CASSLQAASTYEQYF
TRBJ1-1 | 14 | NA | TRBV9 | CASRPGQGGTEAFF
TRBJ1-5 | 14 | NA | TRBV23-1 | CASKSTGDNQPQHF
TRBJ2-7 | 15 | NA | TRBV11-2 | CASSTDGRNSYEQYF
TRBJ2-3 | 18 | NA | TRBV7-8 | CASSRTSGGTILTDTQYF
TRBJ2-7 | 13 | NA | TRBV7-9 | CASRPPATYEQYF
TRBJ2-1 | 15 | NA | TRBV7-9 | CASSSGLVGLWEQFF
TRBJ2-6 | 17 | NA | TRBV15 | CATSTRGTASGANVLTF
TRBJ2-7 | 14 | NA | TRBV29-1 | CSVEVRDSVYEQYF
TRBJ1-2 | 13 | NA | TRBV13 | CASSFYRDYGYTF
TRBJ2-7 | 15 | NA | TRBV7-6 | CASSLAGQFSYEQYF
TRBJ1-2 | 11 | NA | TRBV7-6 | CASSPGDGYTF